These 32 T cell receptor beta chains share one sample of origin, sequenced in a study of identical twins (TCRdb year 2016). Library generation was performed with 5' RACE. Sequencing used an Illumina HiSeq 2000. Clones were called with MiXCR by TCRdb after fastp trimmed the public reads at Q25, and only in-frame beta chains were retained. Rows are combined by CDR3 protein, so each entry shows the most common genes and DNA. The sample data list some 730,000 distinct CDR3 sequences, and 15% to 20% of these were observed just once. Of the sample, under 15% is held by the ten largest clones. The same data also contributed to another study, on T cells expressing NK-cell markers.

Input material: PBMCs. Receptors were obtained from a woman younger than 30 in good health.

V and J are TRBV18 and TRBJ2-6; D is perhaps TRBD1 or TRBD2 (5 bases each). Trimming removed 3 bases at V and 4 bases at J, with 19 bases between. Germline V gene lookup returns CDR1 KGHSH and CDR2 LQKENI. CDR3 length equals 18 residues. As DNA, the CDR3 is TGTGCCAGCTCACCGGGGGACGGTATGGGAAGAGGGGCCAACGTCCTGACTTTC. It specifies CASSPGDGMGRGANVLTF. The full variable domain, its missing parts supplied by reference TRBV18 and TRBJ2-6, is NAGVMQNPRHLVRRRGQEARLRCSPMKGHSHVYWYRQLPEEGLKFMVYLQKENIIDESGMPKERFSAEFPKEGPSILRIQQVVRGDSAAYFCASSPGDGMGRGANVLTFGAGSRLTVL.

This clonotype came up a few times. The rearrangement joins TRBV5-4 to TRBJ2-3, with 11 bases that match TRBD2. The length of the CDR3 is 17 residues. Germline CDR1 SGHNT, CDR2 YYREEE (reference sequence). Trimming removed 2 bases from V and 4 bases from J; junction bases left unmatched: 9. CDR3 residues: CASSLLAGVNGPDTQYF. The CDR3 nucleotides are TGTGCCAGCAGCTTACTAGCGGGGGTAAACGGGCCAGATACGCAGTATTTT.

This clonotype occurred a few times. V usage is TRBV10-3 and J usage is TRBJ1-1; D ambiguous. Germline values: CDR1 ENHRY, CDR2 SYGVKD. The CDR3 runs 15 residues. Trimming shortened V by 5 bases and J by 0 bases, and 13 bases separated the two germline ends. CDR3 in amino acids: CAISSGLPMNTEAFF. As DNA, the CDR3 is TGTGCCATCAGTTCAGGACTGCCAATGAACACTGAAGCTTTCTTT.

The V gene is TRBV19, the J gene TRBJ2-7; D possibly uses TRBD1 or TRBD2 (5 bases each). V lost 4 bases and J 2 bases, leaving 9 bases between the germline ends. The CDR3 totals 13 residues. CDR1 and CDR2 (germline): LNHDA, SQIVND (reference sequence). The CDR3 sequence is CASSNPGPYEQYF. The CDR3 DNA is TGTGCCAGTAGTAACCCGGGACCCTACGAGCAGTACTTC. The whole variable domain, filled in from reference TRBV19 and TRBJ2-7, reads DGGITQSPKYLFRKEGQNVTLSCEQNLNHDAMYWYRQDPGQGLRLIYYSQIVNDFQKGDIAEGYSVSREKKESFPLTVTSAQKNPTAFYLCASSNPGPYEQYFGPGTRLTVT.

At least ten counts were recorded for this clonotype. The chain recombines TRBV7-8 with TRBJ1-2, with 9 bases fitting TRBD1. The CDR3 consists of 13 residues. Per germline, CDR1 SGHVS and CDR2 FQNEAQ. The junction had 7 bases not matched to a gene; V was cut back by 8 bases and J by 6 bases. CDR3 DNA sequence: TGTGCCAGCGACTCGGACAGGGGCCATGGCTACACCTTC. This gives the protein CASDSDRGHGYTF.

The chain has TRBV7-9 and TRBJ2-2, with a weak D call TRBD1 (6 bases). CDR1 SEHNR and CDR2 FQNEAQ come from the germline V gene (reference sequence). This CDR3 has 14 residues. The germline V and J ends were trimmed by 5 bases and 1 base, with 8 bases remaining between them. This chain's CDR3 is CASSGGQNTGELFF. The CDR3 nucleotides are TGTGCCAGCAGCGGGGGACAGAACACCGGGGAGCTGTTTTTT.

This rearrangement joins TRBV18 to TRBJ2-7; D is perhaps TRBD1 or TRBD2 (5 bases each). Germline CDR1 KGHSH, CDR2 LQKENI. The CDR3 is 16 residues long. The ends were cut back, 5 bases at V and 0 bases at J, with 17 bases in the middle. CDR3 region: CASSGLGTVSSYEQYF. CDR3 sequence (DNA): TGTGCCAGCTCAGGGTTGGGGACGGTAAGCTCCTACGAGCAGTACTTC.

This clonotype showed up just a few times. The chain joins TRBV18 to TRBJ2-7; D gene unclear. The CDR3 contains 13 residues. Trimming took off 2 bases at V and 2 bases at J, with 7 bases between the two ends. Germline-derived CDR1 and CDR2 are KGHSH and LQKENI. The CDR3 spells CASSPKAPYEQYF. CDR3 nucleotides: TGTGCCAGCTCACCAAAGGCTCCCTACGAGCAGTACTTC.

This clonotype was counted many times. This chain links TRBV15 with TRBJ2-1; 7 bases match TRBD1. Germline values: CDR1 LNHNV, CDR2 YYDKDF (reference sequence). Unmatched junction bases numbered 10, after V lost 5 bases and J lost 6 bases. There are 15 residues in the CDR3. The CDR3 reads CATSDYRGSFNEQFF. Here the CDR3 DNA reads TGTGCCACCAGCGATTACAGGGGATCTTTCAATGAGCAGTTCTTC.

This clonotype came up a few times. V gene TRBV20-1 combines with J gene TRBJ2-1, with D possibly being TRBD2 (5 bases). Germline V gives CDR1 DFQATT, CDR2 SNEGSKA (reference sequence). The CDR3 is 12 residues long. The germline V and J ends were trimmed by 6 bases and 6 bases, with 12 bases remaining between them. The CDR3 DNA follows: TGCAGTGCAACCAAACTAGGCAATGAGCAGTTCTTC. It translates to CSATKLGNEQFF.

This clonotype was counted a few times. The CDR3 DNA reads TGCAGTGCCCAGGGTGGTGCCTACGAGCAGTACTTC. Its protein is CSAQGGAYEQYF. The V and J genes are TRBV20-1 and TRBJ2-7; a weak D match, TRBD1 (5 bases). V was pared by 6 bases and J by 2 bases, with 11 bases between. Germline CDR1 reads DFQATT; CDR2 reads SNEGSKA (reference sequence). This CDR3 has 12 amino acids.

This clonotype was counted only a few times. The J gene is TRBJ2-3, the V gene TRBV7-9; possible D gene TRBD1, 5 bases. Germline V lookup: CDR1 SEHNR, CDR2 FQNEAQ (reference sequence). V gave up 5 bases and J gave up 6 bases, with 18 bases separating them. CDR3 length equals 15 residues. The CDR3 coding sequence is TGTGCCAGCAGCGACAGAACCCGTTCGGAGGATACGCAGTATTTT. Protein sequence: CASSDRTRSEDTQYF.

This clonotype has more than one count but fewer than ten. The genes are TRBV5-1 and TRBJ1-5, with D maybe TRBD1 (6 bases). The V end was cut by 1 base, the J end by 1 base, with 9 bases between. There are 15 residues in the CDR3. Germline V gene data show CDR1 as SGHRS and CDR2 as YFSETQ. CDR3: CASSLTGASNQPQHF. CDR3 in DNA: TGCGCCAGCAGCTTGACGGGGGCGAGCAATCAGCCCCAGCATTTT.

The V and J genes are TRBV20-1 and TRBJ2-4; 7 nucleotides align to TRBD1. CDR3 length: 14 amino acids. V lost 1 base, J lost 8 bases, and 8 bases stayed unmatched. The germline V gene has CDR1 DFQATT and CDR2 SNEGSKA (reference sequence). CDR3 nucleotides: TGCAGTGCTAGAGTACGAGGGGGCCGAGACATTCAGTACTTC. It codes for CSARVRGGRDIQYF.

This clonotype was observed a handful of times. This chain uses TRBV14 with TRBJ1-1; the D gene is possibly TRBD1 (6 bases). V lost 5 bases and J lost 3, with 13 bases in between. The CDR3 has 14 residues. The germline V gene encodes CDR1 SGHDN and CDR2 FVKESK. DNA for the CDR3: TGTGCCAGCAGCTCGACAGGTCGTTACACTGAAGCTTTCTTT. It encodes CASSSTGRYTEAFF.

This chain connects TRBV6-2 or TRBV6-3 to TRBJ2-7; 9 nucleotides agree with TRBD1. From germline, CDR1 is MNHEY and CDR2 SVGEGT. The V gene end was trimmed by 4 bases and the J gene end by 3 bases; junction bases not matched to a gene: 10. CDR3 length: 16 residues. CDR3 DNA sequence: TGTGCCAGCAGTTGGGATCCTGGGACAGGGAACTACGAGCAGTACTTC. This sequence encodes CASSWDPGTGNYEQYF.

The sample holds a few counts of this clonotype. This sequence joins TRBV30 and TRBJ1-2, with D maybe TRBD1 (5 bases). This CDR3 has 12 residues. CDR1 is GTSNPN, CDR2 SVGIG, per germline (reference sequence). Trimming stripped 2 bases from V and 3 bases from J, with 7 bases between. For the CDR3, the DNA is TGTGCCTGGAGTAGGGGAGACTATGGCTACACCTTC. Translating it yields CAWSRGDYGYTF.

This clonotype has more than one count but fewer than ten. The chain couples TRBV11-2 to TRBJ1-1, with 8 bases matching TRBD1. CDR1 is SGHAT and CDR2 is FQNNGV in the germline V gene. V lost 5 bases to trimming and J lost 11 bases; unmatched junction nucleotides: 7. CDR3 size: 12 residues. The CDR3 here is CASSTVDREAFF. The CDR3 DNA follows: TGTGCCAGCAGCACTGTGGACAGGGAGGCTTTCTTT.

The chain employs TRBV12-3 or TRBV12-4 and TRBJ2-1, with D possibly matching TRBD1 (6 bases). Trimming left V 7 bases short and J 9 bases short, with 16 bases between. The CDR3 contains 13 residues. The CDR3 spells CASNRRGNPEQFF. The CDR3 DNA follows: TGTGCCAGCAACAGAAGGGGGAATCCTGAGCAGTTCTTC.

The CDR3 coding sequence is TGCAGTGCTAGTAGCGGAAATTCACCCCTCCACTTT. Protein product: CSASSGNSPLHF. The rearrangement joins TRBV20-1 to TRBJ1-6; no definite D call. Deletions cut 3 bases from V and 7 bases from J, with 7 bases between. Per the germline V gene, CDR1 is DFQATT and CDR2 is SNEGSKA (reference sequence). The CDR3 is 12 amino acids.

In its sample, this clonotype was seen a few times. The CDR3 sequence is CASSPTGRESIYTQYF. In DNA form, the CDR3 reads TGTGCCAGCAGCCCGACAGGCCGTGAGTCGATATATACGCAGTATTTT. J is TRBJ2-3 and V is TRBV11-2; tentatively, D is TRBD1 (6 bases). The germline gives CDR1 SGHAT, CDR2 FQNNGV. This CDR3 contains 16 residues. Between the trimmed V and J ends, which lost 5 bases and 7 bases, there was a span of 22 bases.

This clonotype was counted only a few times. This chain links TRBV27 with TRBJ2-3; a possible D gene is TRBD2 (6 bases). The V end was cut by 3 bases, the J end by 1 base, with 8 bases between. The germline V gene has CDR1 MNHEY and CDR2 SMNVEV (reference sequence). CDR3 size: 14 residues. The CDR3 DNA reads as TGTGCCAGCAGTTTTTGGGGGGGCACAGATACGCAGTATTTT. The encoded protein is CASSFWGGTDTQYF.

The J gene is TRBJ2-7, the V gene TRBV5-1; D uncertain. Trimming took 0 bases from V and 0 from J, leaving 10 bases between them. Germline lookup yields CDR1 SGHRS and CDR2 YFSETQ. CDR3 length: 15 amino acids. CDR3 coding DNA: TGCGCCAGCAGCTTGGACAGATACCTCTCCTACGAGCAGTACTTC. It yields the protein CASSLDRYLSYEQYF.

This clonotype has a handful of counts. The chain recombines TRBV11-2 with TRBJ2-2; D unclear. The CDR3 extends over 15 amino acids. CDR1 is SGHAT, CDR2 FQNNGV, per germline. Trimming cost V 1 base and J 3 bases, with 9 bases left between them. The CDR3 spells CASSLASTYTGELFF. CDR3 sequence (DNA): TGTGCCAGCAGCTTAGCTTCCACGTACACCGGGGAGCTGTTTTTT. Supplemented by reference TRBV11-2 and TRBJ2-2, the full variable domain reads EAGVAQSPRYKIIEKRQSVAFWCNPISGHATLYWYQQILGQGPKLLIQFQNNGVVDDSQLPKDRFSAERLKGVDSTLKIQPAKLEDSAVYLCASSLASTYTGELFFGEGSRLTVL.

The chain combines TRBV13 with TRBJ2-3; D gene unclear. The germline V gene has CDR1 PRHDT and CDR2 FYEKMQ (reference sequence). CDR3 length equals 16 residues. V dropped 6 bases and J dropped 3 bases, with 19 bases sitting between them. The CDR3 loop reads CASSNTGPRRTDTQYF. In DNA form, the CDR3 reads TGTGCCAGCAGTAATACCGGCCCCCGGCGTACAGATACGCAGTATTTT.

The sample holds a few counts of this clonotype. V gene TRBV9 combines with J gene TRBJ2-1; D is perhaps TRBD2 (6 bases). This CDR3 has 14 residues. CDR1 is SGDLS and CDR2 is YYNGEE in the germline V gene. Trimming shortened V by 4 bases and J by 6 bases, and 14 bases separated the two germline ends. The CDR3 DNA is TGTGCCAGCAGCCCCACCGGAGGGAGCAATGAGCAGTTCTTC. This encodes CASSPTGGSNEQFF.

J is TRBJ2-3 and V is TRBV7-8; the match to TRBD2 covers 9 bases. The germline V gene has CDR1 SGHVS and CDR2 FQNEAQ. There are 19 residues in the CDR3. V trimming: 2 bases; J trimming: 1 base; junction bases outside the gene matches: 13. CDR3 sequence: CASSLPSSRPSGGTDTQYF. The CDR3 bases are TGTGCCAGCAGCTTACCTTCCTCTCGGCCTAGCGGGGGCACAGATACGCAGTATTTT.

This chain uses TRBV10-3 with TRBJ1-2, with unresolved D. Trimming removed 3 bases from V and 4 bases from J, with 12 bases in between. Germline V gene data show CDR1 as ENHRY and CDR2 as SYGVKD. The CDR3 is made up of 14 amino acids. CDR3 sequence reads: CAISDPGRGYGYTF. The CDR3 coding sequence is TGTGCCATCAGTGACCCCGGGAGAGGCTATGGCTACACCTTC.

V is TRBV9 and J is TRBJ2-7; 11 nucleotides line up with TRBD2. The V gene's germline CDR1 is SGDLS and CDR2 YYNGEE. J was trimmed by 6 bases and V by 4 bases; bases with no gene match: 9. CDR3 length: 15 residues. As DNA, the CDR3 is TGTGCCAGCAGCCCTAGCGGGAGGACCGGATTCGAGCAGTACTTC. The encoded protein is CASSPSGRTGFEQYF.

In this sample, this clonotype turned up a few times. This chain joins TRBV7-8 and TRBJ2-1; no clear D. This CDR3 has 14 amino acids. Germline CDR1 is SGHVS and CDR2 is FQNEAQ. Trimming stripped 5 bases from V and 8 bases from J, with 16 bases between. The CDR3 protein is CASSARSSLDEQFF. CDR3 DNA: TGTGCCAGCAGCGCCCGGTCGTCCTTGGATGAGCAGTTCTTC.

The chain couples TRBV12-3 or TRBV12-4 to TRBJ1-1; D is unclear. Trimming took off 6 bases at V and 4 bases at J, with 12 bases between the two ends. The CDR3 length is 13 residues. The CDR3 coding sequence is TGTGCCAGCAGGGCAGCCGTTAGCACTGAAGCTTTCTTT. Translating it yields CASRAAVSTEAFF.

This sequence joins TRBV29-1 and TRBJ1-2; D gene ambiguous. The V end was cut by 3 bases, the J end by 4 bases, with 15 bases between. Germline V gene data show CDR1 as SQVTM and CDR2 as ANQGSEA. This CDR3 is built from 14 residues. DNA for the CDR3: TGCAGCGTTGAGAGGGCACCTTCGGGCTATGGCTACACCTTC. Protein sequence: CSVERAPSGYGYTF.